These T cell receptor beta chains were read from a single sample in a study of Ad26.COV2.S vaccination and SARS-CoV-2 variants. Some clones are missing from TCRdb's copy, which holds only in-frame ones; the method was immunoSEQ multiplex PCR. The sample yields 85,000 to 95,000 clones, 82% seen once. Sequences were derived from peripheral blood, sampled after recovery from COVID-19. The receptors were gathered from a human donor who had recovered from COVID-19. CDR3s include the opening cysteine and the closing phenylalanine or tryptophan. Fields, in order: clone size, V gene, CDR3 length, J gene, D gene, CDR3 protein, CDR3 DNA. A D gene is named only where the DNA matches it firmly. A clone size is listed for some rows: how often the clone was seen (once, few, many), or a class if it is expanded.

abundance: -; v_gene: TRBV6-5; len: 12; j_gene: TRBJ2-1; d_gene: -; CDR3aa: CASPGYNNEQFF; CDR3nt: TGTGCCAGCCCAGGTTATAACAATGAGCAGTTCTTC
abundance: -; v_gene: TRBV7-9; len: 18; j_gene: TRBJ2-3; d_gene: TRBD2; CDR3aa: CASRPGTSGARLTDTQYF; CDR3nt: TGTGCCAGCAGACCCGGGACTAGCGGGGCTCGGCTCACAGATACGCAGTATTTT
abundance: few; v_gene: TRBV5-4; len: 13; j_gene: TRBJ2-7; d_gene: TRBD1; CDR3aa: CASSEGTGDEQYF; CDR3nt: TGTGCCAGCAGCGAGGGGACAGGGGACGAGCAGTACTTC
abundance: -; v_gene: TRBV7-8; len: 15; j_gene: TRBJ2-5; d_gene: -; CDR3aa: CASSSWPKHQETQYF; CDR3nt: TGTGCCAGCAGCTCTTGGCCGAAACACCAAGAGACCCAGTACTTC
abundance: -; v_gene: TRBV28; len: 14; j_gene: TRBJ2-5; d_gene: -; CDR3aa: CASSLSSLGETQYF; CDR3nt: TGTGCCAGCAGTTTAAGCAGTCTGGGGGAGACCCAGTACTTC
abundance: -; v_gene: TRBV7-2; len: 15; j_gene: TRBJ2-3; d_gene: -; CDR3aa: CASTLLFGSTDTQYF; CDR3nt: TGTGCCAGCACCCTCCTTTTTGGAAGCACAGATACGCAGTATTTT
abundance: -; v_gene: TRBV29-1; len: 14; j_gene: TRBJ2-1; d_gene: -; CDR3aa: CSVGTGSDENEQFF; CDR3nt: TGCAGCGTTGGGACCGGGAGTGATGAGAATGAGCAGTTCTTC
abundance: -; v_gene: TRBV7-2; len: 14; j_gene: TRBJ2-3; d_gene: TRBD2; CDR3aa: CASSPTSGRDTQYF; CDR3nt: TGTGCCAGCAGCCCAACTAGCGGACGGGATACGCAGTATTTT
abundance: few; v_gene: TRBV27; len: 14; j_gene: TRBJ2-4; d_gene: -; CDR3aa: CASSFYQGTNIQYF; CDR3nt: TGTGCCAGCAGTTTCTATCAGGGGACCAACATTCAGTACTTC
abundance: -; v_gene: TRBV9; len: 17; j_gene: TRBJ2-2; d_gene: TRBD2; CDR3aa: CASSLGTSGRNTGELFF; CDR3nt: TGTGCCAGCAGCCTTGGTACTAGCGGGAGAAACACCGGGGAGCTGTTTTTT
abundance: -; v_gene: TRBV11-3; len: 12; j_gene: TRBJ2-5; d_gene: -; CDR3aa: CASSLDGETQYF; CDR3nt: TGTGCCAGCAGCTTAGACGGGGAGACCCAGTACTTC
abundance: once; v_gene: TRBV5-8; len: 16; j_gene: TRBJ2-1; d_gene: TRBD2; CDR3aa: CASSLSLAGGGNEQFF; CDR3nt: TGTGCCAGCAGCTTGAGTCTAGCGGGAGGGGGCAATGAGCAGTTCTTC
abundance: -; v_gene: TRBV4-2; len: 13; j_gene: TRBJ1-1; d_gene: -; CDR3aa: CASTLSVESEAFF; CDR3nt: TGTGCCAGCACCCTTTCTGTAGAGTCTGAAGCTTTCTTT
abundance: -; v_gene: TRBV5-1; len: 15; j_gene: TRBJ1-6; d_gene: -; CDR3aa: CASSLEGGGYSPLHF; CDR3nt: TGCGCCAGCAGCTTGGAAGGGGGTGGGTATTCACCCCTCCACTTT
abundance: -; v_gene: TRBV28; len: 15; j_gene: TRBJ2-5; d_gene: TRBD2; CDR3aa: CASSLGTRRSETQYF; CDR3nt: TGTGCCAGCAGTCTCGGGACTAGGAGATCGGAGACCCAGTACTTC
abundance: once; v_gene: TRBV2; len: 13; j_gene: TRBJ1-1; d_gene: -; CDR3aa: CASSERGRAEAFF; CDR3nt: TGTGCCAGCAGTGAACGGGGGCGGGCGGAAGCTTTCTTT
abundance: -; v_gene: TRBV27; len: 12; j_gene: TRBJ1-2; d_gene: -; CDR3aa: CASTGDNYGYTF; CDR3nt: TGTGCCAGCACAGGGGATAACTATGGCTACACCTTC
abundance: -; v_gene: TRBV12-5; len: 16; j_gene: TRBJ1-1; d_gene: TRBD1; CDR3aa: CASGPSGTGGPAQAFF; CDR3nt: TGTGCTAGTGGTCCTTCCGGGACAGGGGGCCCTGCTCAAGCTTTCTTT
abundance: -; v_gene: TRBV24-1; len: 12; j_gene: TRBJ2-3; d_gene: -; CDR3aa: CATSDLLDTQYF; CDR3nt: TGTGCCACCAGTGATTTGTTAGATACGCAGTATTTT
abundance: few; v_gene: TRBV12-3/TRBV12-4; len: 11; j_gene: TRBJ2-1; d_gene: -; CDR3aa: CASSQDNEQFF; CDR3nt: TGTGCCAGCAGTCAAGACAATGAGCAGTTCTTC
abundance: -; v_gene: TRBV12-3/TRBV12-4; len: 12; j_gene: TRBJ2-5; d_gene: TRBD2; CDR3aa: CASTSGSGKRYF; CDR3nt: TGTGCCAGCACTAGCGGGAGCGGGAAAAGGTACTTC
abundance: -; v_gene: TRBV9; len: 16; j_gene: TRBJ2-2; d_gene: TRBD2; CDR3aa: CASSVGLAGGAGELFF; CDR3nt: TGTGCCAGCAGCGTAGGACTAGCGGGAGGCGCCGGGGAGCTGTTTTTT
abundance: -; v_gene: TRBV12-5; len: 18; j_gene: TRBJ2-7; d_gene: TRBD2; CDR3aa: CASGLREKVRGGSYEQYF; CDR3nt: TGTGCTAGTGGTTTGAGGGAGAAGGTTCGGGGCGGGAGCTACGAGCAGTACTTC
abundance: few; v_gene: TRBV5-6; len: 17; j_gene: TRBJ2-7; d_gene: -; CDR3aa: CASSPRGLTLGSYEQYF; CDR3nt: TGTGCCAGCAGCCCCCGGGGACTGACCTTGGGTTCCTACGAGCAGTACTTC
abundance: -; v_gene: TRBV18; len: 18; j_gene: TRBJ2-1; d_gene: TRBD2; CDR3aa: CASSPFVASGRAGNEQFF; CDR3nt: TGTGCCAGCTCACCATTCGTTGCTAGCGGGAGGGCAGGCAATGAGCAGTTCTTC
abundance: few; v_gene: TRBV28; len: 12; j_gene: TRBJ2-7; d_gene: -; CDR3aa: CASSQSLGEQYF; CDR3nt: TGTGCCAGCAGTCAGAGTCTGGGCGAGCAGTACTTC
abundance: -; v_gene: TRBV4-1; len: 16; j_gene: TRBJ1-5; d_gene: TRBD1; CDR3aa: CASSQQGALDNQPQHF; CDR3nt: TGCGCCAGCAGCCAACAGGGGGCTCTCGACAATCAGCCCCAGCATTTT
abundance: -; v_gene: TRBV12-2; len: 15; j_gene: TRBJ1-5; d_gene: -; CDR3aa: CASRLERDRNQPQHF; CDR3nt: TGTGCAAGTCGCTTAGAAAGGGACCGCAATCAGCCCCAGCATTTT
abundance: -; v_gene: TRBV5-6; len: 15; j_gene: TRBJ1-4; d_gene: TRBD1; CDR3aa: CASSLVPDRGEKLFF; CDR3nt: TGTGCCAGCAGCTTGGTTCCGGACAGGGGTGAAAAACTGTTTTTT
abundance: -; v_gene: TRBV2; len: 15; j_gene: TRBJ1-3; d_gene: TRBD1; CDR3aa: CASNPWGDSGNTIYF; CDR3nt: TGTGCCAGCAACCCTTGGGGGGACAGTGGAAACACCATATATTTT
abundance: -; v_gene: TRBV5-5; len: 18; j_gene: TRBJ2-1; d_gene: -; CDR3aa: CASSLSDLLAGWYNEQFF; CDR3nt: TGTGCCAGCAGCTTGTCGGATCTGTTGGCAGGGTGGTACAATGAGCAGTTCTTC
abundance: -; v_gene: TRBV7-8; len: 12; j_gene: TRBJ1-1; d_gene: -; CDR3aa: CASSLISTKAFF; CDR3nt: TGTGCCAGCAGCTTAATATCCACTAAAGCTTTCTTT
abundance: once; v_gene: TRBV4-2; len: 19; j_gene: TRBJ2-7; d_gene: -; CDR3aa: CASSQDRGWGRPPIYEQYF; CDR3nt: TGTGCCAGCAGCCAAGATCGTGGGTGGGGCCGCCCCCCTATCTACGAGCAGTACTTC
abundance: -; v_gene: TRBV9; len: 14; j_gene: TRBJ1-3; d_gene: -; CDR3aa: CASSVTDSGNTIYF; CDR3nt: TGTGCCAGCAGCGTAACAGACTCTGGAAACACCATATATTTT
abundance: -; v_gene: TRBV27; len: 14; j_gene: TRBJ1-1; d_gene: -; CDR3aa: CASSPALTLVEAFF; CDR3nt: TGTGCCAGCAGTCCCGCCCTAACCTTGGTTGAAGCTTTCTTT
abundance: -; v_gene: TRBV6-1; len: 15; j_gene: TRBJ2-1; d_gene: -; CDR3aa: CASSEVVGFYNEQFF; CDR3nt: TGTGCCAGCAGTGAGGTCGTGGGTTTTTACAATGAGCAGTTCTTC
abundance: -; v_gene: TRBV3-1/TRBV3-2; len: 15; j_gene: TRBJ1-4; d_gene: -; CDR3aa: CASSQERGFGEKLFF; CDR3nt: TGTGCCAGCAGCCAAGAAAGGGGCTTTGGTGAAAAACTGTTTTTT
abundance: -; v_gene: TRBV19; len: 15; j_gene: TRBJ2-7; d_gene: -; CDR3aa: CASSTRTGRFYEQYF; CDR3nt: TGTGCCAGTAGTACCAGAACGGGACGCTTCTACGAGCAGTACTTC
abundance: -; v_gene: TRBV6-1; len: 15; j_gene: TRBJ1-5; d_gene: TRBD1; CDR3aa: CASSEGGGPNQPQHF; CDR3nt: TGTGCCAGCAGTGAAGGAGGGGGCCCCAATCAGCCCCAGCATTTT
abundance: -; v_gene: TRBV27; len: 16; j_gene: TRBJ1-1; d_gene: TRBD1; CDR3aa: CASSVTPGQGGTEAFF; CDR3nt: TGTGCCAGCAGTGTAACCCCGGGACAGGGAGGCACTGAAGCTTTCTTT
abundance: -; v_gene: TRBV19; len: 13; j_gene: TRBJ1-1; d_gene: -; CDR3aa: CASSISLNTEAFF; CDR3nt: TGTGCCAGTAGTATTAGTCTGAACACTGAAGCTTTCTTT
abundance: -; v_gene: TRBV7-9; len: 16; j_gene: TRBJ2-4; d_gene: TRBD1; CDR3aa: CASSPRQGSGKNIQYF; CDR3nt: TGTGCCAGCAGCCCGAGACAGGGATCAGGCAAAAACATTCAGTACTTC
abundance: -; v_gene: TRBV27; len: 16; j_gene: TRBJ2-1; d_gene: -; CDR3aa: CASSASSESSYNEQFF; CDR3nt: TGTGCCAGCAGTGCCTCTAGCGAGAGCTCCTACAATGAGCAGTTCTTC